The 6 T cell receptor beta chains listed next were all sequenced from one sample in a study of blood T cell repertoires in COVID-19 (dated by TCRdb to the early 2020s). Library generation was performed with the immunoSEQ multiplex PCR assay. Here the immuneACCESS table is served through TCRdb, limited to in-frame sequences with V and J called. Missing clones are a known gap in these copies; in checked studies unresolved V genes cover under half, and the rest lacks a known reason. The sample table holds about 210,000 clones, of which 85% were seen once. Approximately 0.9% of the sample is in the top ten clones. The sequencing sample was made of peripheral blood. These receptors originate from a man between 60 and 70 years old with COVID-19, enrolled during active disease.

The J gene is TRBJ1-2, the V gene TRBV7-2; maybe TRBD1 (6 bases). Germline CDR1 reads SGHTA; CDR2 reads FQGNSA. This CDR3 region has 13 residues. Trimming stripped 6 bases from V and 4 bases from J, with 12 bases between. The CDR3 sequence is CASSRTGPYGYTF. The CDR3 nucleotides read TGTGCCAGCAGTCGTACAGGGCCCTATGGCTACACCTTC. Complete variable domain (other parts from reference TRBV7-2 and TRBJ1-2): GAGVSQSPSNKVTEKGKDVELRCDPISGHTALYWYRQSLGQGLEFLIYFQGNSAPDKSGLPSDRFSAERTGGSVSTLTIQRTQQEDSAVYLCASSRTGPYGYTFGSGTRLTVV.

The chain carries TRBV3-1 (or the pseudogene TRBV3-2) and TRBJ2-6, with 7 bases aligning to TRBD1. Trimming removed 2 bases from V and 7 bases from J; junction bases left unmatched: 8. The germline gives CDR1 LGHDT, CDR2 YNNKEL (reference sequence). The CDR3 has 16 residues. The CDR3 nucleotides read TGTGCCAGCAGCCAACCGGGACAGTATGGAGCCAACGTCCTGACTTTC. Protein product: CASSQPGQYGANVLTF.

The chain is built from TRBV30 and TRBJ2-5, with 9 nucleotides matching TRBD1. The J segment lost 5 bases and the V segment lost 2 bases, leaving 6 bases of the junction unmatched. The CDR3 has 14 amino acids. Germline-derived CDR1 and CDR2 are GTSNPN and SVGIG (reference sequence). The DNA of the CDR3 is TGTGCCTGGAGTCCCACAGGGGGCGCGGAGACCCAGTACTTC. Translation: CAWSPTGGAETQYF.

The chain recombines TRBV7-9 with TRBJ2-2; the match to TRBD2 covers 7 bases. CDR1 is SEHNR and CDR2 is FQNEAQ in the germline V gene (reference sequence). The ends lost 2 bases at V and 1 base at J; junction bases unmatched: 1. The CDR3 length is 15 residues. CDR3 DNA: TGTGCCAGCAGCTTACGCGGGAGGAACACCGGGGAGCTGTTTTTT. This codes for CASSLRGRNTGELFF.

Only a few counts were recorded for this clone. The chain uses TRBV15 and TRBJ1-2, with 9 bases matching TRBD1. The V gene end was trimmed by 5 bases and the J gene end by 0 bases; junction bases not matched to a gene: 7. The CDR3 contains 16 residues. Germline lookup yields CDR1 LNHNV and CDR2 YYDKDF (reference sequence). The CDR3 sequence: CATSLDRGASNYGYTF. The CDR3 DNA is TGTGCCACCAGCCTGGACAGGGGAGCCTCTAACTATGGCTACACCTTC.

This clone was detected only once. V and J are TRBV11-1 and TRBJ2-2; 7 bases fit TRBD1. Per germline, CDR1 SGHAT and CDR2 FQDESV (reference sequence). The CDR3 has 15 residues. With 5 bases clipped from V and 5 bases from J, the junction kept 8 bases outside the gene matches. CDR3 DNA sequence: TGTGCCAGCAGCCCCCATGGCAGGGGGACCGGGGAGCTGTTTTTT. This translates into CASSPHGRGTGELFF.